A selection of T cell receptor beta chains follows, all from one sample in a study of shared clonotypes between healthy human individuals. The repertoire was sequenced with immunoSEQ multiplex PCR; TCRdb's copy has only in-frame clones and lacks some. Here the sample spans roughly 2.2 million clones, about nine tenths being singletons. The sequenced sample was naive CD4+ T cells from PBMCs. The receptors shown here come from a man aged 18 to 35 in good health. Some clones in this sample may be carry-over from other donors' samples. The CDR3 runs from the conserved cysteine through the conserved F or W. D genes are given only for firm matches. Not every row has a clone size; where given, it reads once, few, many or a size class.

once,-,TRBV2,TRBJ1-3,CASSTNWGGSGNTIYF,TGTGCCAGCAGTACCAATTGGGGGGGCTCTGGAAACACCATATATTTT
-,-,TRBV28,TRBJ2-6,CASRGSGANVLTF,TGTGCCAGCCGAGGCTCTGGGGCCAACGTCCTGACTTTC
few,-,TRBV5-1,TRBJ1-1,CASSLTGGRSPEAFF,TGCGCCAGCAGCTTGACCGGGGGGCGATCTCCTGAAGCTTTCTTT
-,-,TRBV7-3,TRBJ2-5,CASSLMGIMQETQYF,TGTGCCAGCAGCTTAATGGGGATTATGCAAGAGACCCAGTACTTC
-,-,TRBV5-1,TRBJ1-3,CASRTGTDSGNTIYF,TGCGCCAGCAGAACCGGGACCGACTCTGGAAACACCATATATTTT
-,-,TRBV5-5,TRBJ1-1,CASSLAGDTEAFF,TGTGCCAGCAGCTTGGCCGGGGACACTGAAGCTTTCTTT
-,-,TRBV6-1,TRBJ1-2,CASRPGRILYGYTF,TGTGCCAGCAGGCCGGGACGGATACTCTATGGCTACACCTTC
-,-,TRBV7-3,TRBJ2-4,CASSPGWSGAKNIQYF,TGTGCCAGCAGCCCCGGGTGGTCAGGGGCCAAAAACATTCAGTACTTC
-,-,TRBV15,TRBJ2-1,CATSRDRWSSYNEQFF,TGTGCCACCAGCAGAGATCGGTGGAGCTCCTACAATGAGCAGTTCTTC
-,-,TRBV6-1,TRBJ2-1,CASTPGTYNEQFF,TGTGCCAGCACCCCTGGGACCTACAATGAGCAGTTCTTC
-,TRBD2,TRBV28,TRBJ2-3,CASSSGGLVDTQYF,TGTGCCAGCAGTTCGGGGGGGCTGGTAGATACGCAGTATTTT
-,-,TRBV30,TRBJ1-4,CAWSTSEKLFF,TGTGCCTGGAGTACCAGTGAAAAACTGTTTTTT
few,TRBD1,TRBV28,TRBJ1-5,CASSRTGLNQPQHF,TGTGCCAGCAGCCGGACAGGGCTAAATCAGCCCCAGCATTTT
-,-,TRBV7-6,TRBJ2-7,CASSRDTPRAEQYF,TGTGCCAGCAGCCGCGACACTCCCCGGGCCGAGCAGTACTTC
-,-,TRBV5-1,TRBJ2-5,CASSLVAGTQRTQYF,TGCGCCAGCAGCTTAGTCGCAGGGACCCAGCGGACCCAGTACTTC
once,-,TRBV19,TRBJ1-5,CASSMVEFAPQHF,TGTGCCAGTAGTATGGTAGAATTTGCGCCCCAGCATTTT
-,-,TRBV5-1,TRBJ2-5,CASSLVGTQETQYF,TGCGCCAGCAGCCTGGTCGGGACTCAAGAGACCCAGTACTTC
-,TRBD1,TRBV2,TRBJ2-3,CASTYTQGPQYF,TGTGCCAGCACTTATACACAGGGGCCGCAGTATTTT
-,-,TRBV5-1,TRBJ2-3,CASSLAQGTNTQYF,TGCGCCAGCAGCTTGGCACAGGGCACGAATACGCAGTATTTT
-,-,TRBV18,TRBJ1-2,CASSPNLDYGYTF,TGTGCCAGCTCACCCAATCTTGACTATGGCTACACCTTC
-,-,TRBV9,TRBJ2-3,CASSPHTDTQYF,TGTGCCAGCAGCCCGCACACAGATACGCAGTATTTT
-,-,TRBV6-6,TRBJ1-2,CATHSSLGDPAVDYTF,TGTGCCACTCATTCCTCCTTAGGAGATCCCGCCGTGGACTACACCTTC
-,-,TRBV12-5,TRBJ2-1,CASGLVGGSSYNEQFF,TGTGCTAGTGGTTTGGTGGGCGGAAGCTCCTACAATGAGCAGTTCTTC
-,-,TRBV28,TRBJ2-2,CASSLVPAPGELFF,TGTGCCAGCAGTTTAGTACCGGCCCCCGGGGAGCTGTTTTTT
-,-,TRBV7-2,TRBJ2-1,CASSLDPSSYNEQFF,TGTGCCAGCAGCTTAGATCCTAGCTCCTACAATGAGCAGTTCTTC
-,-,TRBV7-8,TRBJ2-1,CASSPQSGLSAGQFF,TGTGCCAGCAGCCCCCAGTCCGGACTGTCCGCGGGGCAGTTCTTC
-,TRBD1,TRBV6-5,TRBJ1-2,CASSYSRGHSYGYTF,TGTGCCAGCAGTTACTCGAGGGGGCACTCCTATGGCTACACCTTC
-,TRBD2,TRBV9,TRBJ2-5,CASSPGLAELGTQYF,TGTGCCAGCAGCCCGGGACTAGCGGAGCTAGGGACCCAGTACTTC
once,TRBD2,TRBV28,TRBJ2-7,CASRPTSGVYEQYF,TGTGCCAGCAGGCCGACTAGCGGGGTCTACGAGCAGTACTTC
-,-,TRBV15,TRBJ1-2,CATSRAKNYGYTF,TGTGCCACCAGCAGAGCCAAAAACTATGGCTACACCTTC
-,-,TRBV6-6,TRBJ2-7,CASSSGTLNSYEQYF,TGTGCCAGCAGTTCGGGGACTCTAAACTCCTACGAGCAGTACTTC
-,TRBD2,TRBV2,TRBJ2-1,CASSELAVPFNEQFF,TGTGCCAGCAGCGAACTAGCGGTTCCATTCAATGAGCAGTTCTTC
-,-,TRBV18,TRBJ1-3,CASSPTGHSGNTIYF,TGTGCCAGCTCACCTACCGGACACTCTGGAAACACCATATATTTT
-,TRBD1,TRBV19,TRBJ2-2,CASSVGQGRSDTGELFF,TGTGCCAGTAGTGTCGGACAGGGGCGTAGCGACACCGGGGAGCTGTTTTTT
-,-,TRBV2,TRBJ2-7,CASSELNRSYEQYF,TGTGCCAGCAGTGAATTGAACAGATCCTACGAGCAGTACTTC
-,-,TRBV10-3,TRBJ2-3,CAISTRATGDTQYF,TGTGCCATCTCAACAAGAGCCACCGGGGATACGCAGTATTTT
-,TRBD1,TRBV30,TRBJ1-6,CAWQGVSYNSPLHF,TGTGCCTGGCAGGGGGTCTCCTATAATTCACCCCTCCACTTT
once,TRBD1,TRBV19,TRBJ1-1,CASSKQTGGKVIGGTEAFF,TGTGCCAGTAGTAAACAAACAGGGGGCAAGGTTATTGGTGGCACTGAAGCTTTCTTT
-,TRBD2,TRBV10-3,TRBJ2-1,CAIRGGRLAESNEQFF,TGTGCCATCAGAGGAGGTCGGCTAGCGGAGAGCAATGAGCAGTTCTTC
-,-,TRBV6-1,TRBJ2-7,CASTGGGSGYEQYF,TGTGCCAGCACCGGTGGAGGATCCGGCTACGAGCAGTACTTC
-,-,TRBV6-6,TRBJ1-4,CASSDAGLNEKLFF,TGTGCCAGCAGTGACGCGGGCCTTAATGAAAAACTGTTTTTT
-,TRBD1,TRBV7-2,TRBJ1-1,CASSVQGRDTEAFF,TGTGCCAGCAGCGTACAGGGGCGGGACACTGAAGCTTTCTTT
-,-,TRBV5-4,TRBJ1-2,CASSLMHYGYTF,TGTGCCAGCAGCTTAATGCACTATGGCTACACCTTC
-,TRBD1,TRBV11-3,TRBJ2-7,CASSPRDRVRFEQYF,TGTGCCAGCAGCCCCCGGGACAGGGTAAGGTTCGAGCAGTACTTC
-,-,TRBV5-1,TRBJ1-1,CASSSAGRTEAFF,TGCGCCAGCAGCTCGGCGGGGAGGACTGAAGCTTTCTTT